This TCR beta chain was retrieved from a study of blood T cell repertoires in COVID-19. Study-wide context: The United States, Italy and Spain were the sources of the acute and convalescent COVID-19 samples.

The CDR3 sequence is 12 residues long. With V trimmed by 6 bases and J by 4 bases, 1 base remained unmatched. From germline, CDR1 is LGHDT and CDR2 YNNKEL (reference sequence). Original analysis: Estimated nucleated cell counts came from reference gene primer amplification. Using immunoSEQ multiplex PCR, the repertoire was profiled, and TCRdb retains in-frame clones only, with some absent. V, J and clone size are taken as reported in that table, and D and trimming were inferred from the DNA itself. The sample consists of under 80,000 clones, roughly 83% of them appearing once. This TCR came from a woman aged 55-70 years with acute or convalescent COVID-19. The V gene is TRBV3-1 (or the pseudogene TRBV3-2), the J gene TRBJ2-7; the match to TRBD1 covers 9 bases. Sequencing used peripheral blood. The CDR3 region is CASSDRGYEQYF. Here the CDR3 DNA reads TGTGCCAGCAGTGACAGGGGGTACGAGCAGTACTTC.